Below are 23 T cell receptor beta chains sequenced from a single sample in a study of blood T cell repertoires in COVID-19. Sequenced by immunoSEQ multiplex PCR; TCRdb stores in-frame clones only, minus some. The sample contains around 140,000 clones, 75% to 90% of which appear only once. Sequencing was done on a sample of peripheral blood. The receptors were sampled from a man aged 55 to 69 with COVID-19, enrolled during active disease.

The table lists this clone with a few counts. This chain links TRBV28 with TRBJ1-6, with D possibly being TRBD1 (6 bases). The CDR3 loop spans 13 amino acids. Trimming stripped 2 bases from V and 12 bases from J, with 11 bases between. The V gene's germline CDR1 is MDHEN and CDR2 SYDVKM. The CDR3 nucleotides are TGTGCCAGCAGTTTAGCTCAGGGGAAACCCCTCCACTTT. Protein: CASSLAQGKPLHF. Full variable domain (outside the CDR3, taken from reference TRBV28 and TRBJ1-6): DVKVTQSSRYLVKRTGEKVFLECVQDMDHENMFWYRQDPGLGLRLIYFSYDVKMKEKGDIPEGYSVSREKKERFSLILESASTNQTSMYLCASSLAQGKPLHFGNGTRLTVT.

The chain has TRBV11-1 and TRBJ1-2; 10 bases are shared with TRBD1. The V gene's germline CDR1 is SGHAT and CDR2 FQDESV (reference sequence). This CDR3 region has 15 residues. V was pared by 6 bases and J by 6 bases, with 10 bases of the junction left unmatched. CDR3 nucleotides: TGTGCCAGCAGTTTTCTCGACAGGGGGCAGAATGGCTACACCTTC. Translation: CASSFLDRGQNGYTF.

This clone was observed a single time. The rearrangement uses TRBV5-8 and TRBJ1-4; D is unclear. The germline V gene encodes CDR1 SGHTS and CDR2 YDEGEE. The CDR3 sequence is 15 residues long. Deletions cut 4 bases from V and 4 bases from J, with 14 bases between. For the CDR3, the DNA is TGTGCCAGCAGCGTGTTCCGGGAGGGTAATGAAAAACTGTTTTTT. This encodes CASSVFREGNEKLFF. Filled out from reference TRBV5-8 and TRBJ1-4, the complete variable domain reads EAGVTQSPTHLIKTRGQQATLRCSPISGHTSVYWYQQALGLGLQFLLWYDEGEERNRGNFPPRFSGRQFPNYSSELNVNALELEDSALYLCASSVFREGNEKLFFGSGTQLSVL.

This chain uses TRBV15 with TRBJ2-2, with D maybe TRBD2 (5 bases). Germline CDR1 is LNHNV and CDR2 is YYDKDF (reference sequence). The CDR3 is made up of 13 amino acids. V shed 7 bases and J shed 5 bases, with 11 bases lying between them. CDR3 sequence: CATTERDTGELFF. The DNA of the CDR3 is TGTGCCACCACAGAGAGGGATACCGGGGAGCTGTTTTTT.

The chain is built from TRBV18 and TRBJ1-1; tentative D call: TRBD1 (6 bases). The CDR3 totals 19 residues. Germline lookup yields CDR1 KGHSH and CDR2 LQKENI. V was trimmed by 3 bases and J by 4 bases, leaving 27 bases between them. In DNA form, the CDR3 reads TGTGCCAGCTCACCTCCATACCAAAGGGGGGGCGCTTGGTTCACTGAAGCTTTCTTT. Translation gives CASSPPYQRGGAWFTEAFF.

The chain is built from TRBV7-9 and TRBJ1-1; D unresolved. Per germline, CDR1 SEHNR and CDR2 FQNEAQ (reference sequence). Trimming took 0 bases from V and 4 from J, leaving 6 bases between them. The CDR3 consists of 13 residues. This chain's CDR3 is CASSLAVGTEAFF. CDR3 in DNA: TGTGCCAGCAGCTTAGCAGTCGGCACTGAAGCTTTCTTT. Full variable domain (outside the CDR3, taken from reference TRBV7-9 and TRBJ1-1): DTGVSQNPRHKITKRGQNVTFRCDPISEHNRLYWYRQTLGQGPEFLTYFQNEAQLEKSRLLSDRFSAERPKGSFSTLEIQRTEQGDSAMYLCASSLAVGTEAFFGQGTRLTVV.

The chain links TRBV19 to TRBJ2-7, with D tentatively TRBD1 (5 bases). Germline values: CDR1 LNHDA, CDR2 SQIVND (reference sequence). The CDR3 consists of 12 residues. Trimming left V 4 bases short and J 5 bases short, with 9 bases between. The DNA for the CDR3 is TGTGCCAGTAGTACGTCAGGGAACGAGCAGTACTTC. It specifies CASSTSGNEQYF.

The genes are TRBV11-2 and TRBJ1-2; no clear D. The CDR3 is made up of 14 amino acids. CDR1 is SGHAT, CDR2 FQNNGV, per germline. Deletions cut 1 base from V and 1 base from J, with 7 bases between. The CDR3, as DNA: TGTGCCAGCAGCTTAGTCTCCGGTAACTATGGCTACACCTTC. Translating gives CASSLVSGNYGYTF.

This clone appeared a few times. V is TRBV30 and J is TRBJ1-2, with D uncertain. Germline V CDR1 and CDR2: GTSNPN, SVGIG (reference sequence). The CDR3 has 15 amino acids. V dropped 4 bases and J dropped 4 bases, with 19 bases sitting between them. The CDR3 protein is CAWTLPGGGSYGYTF. In DNA, the CDR3 is TGTGCCTGGACCCTTCCGGGAGGTGGTTCCTATGGCTACACCTTC.

The chain employs TRBV18 and TRBJ2-7; 7 bases agree with TRBD1. The V segment lost 5 bases and the J segment 3 bases; nucleotides outside the gene matches: 7. The CDR3 is 14 amino acids. The germline V gene has CDR1 KGHSH and CDR2 LQKENI. CDR3: CASSSQGLYYEQYF. The DNA for the CDR3 is TGTGCCAGCTCATCACAGGGGCTCTACTACGAGCAGTACTTC.

The chain recombines TRBV15 with TRBJ2-6; 7 bases map to TRBD1. CDR3 length: 18 residues. J lost 0 bases, V lost 4 bases, and 9 bases had no gene match. Germline CDR1 and CDR2: LNHNV and YYDKDF (reference sequence). CDR3 DNA: TGTGCCACCAGCACCGACTTACAGGGGTACTCTGGGGCCAACGTCCTGACTTTC. This gives the protein CATSTDLQGYSGANVLTF. The complete variable domain, with remaining parts taken from reference TRBV15 and TRBJ2-6, reads DAMVIQNPRYQVTQFGKPVTLSCSQTLNHNVMYWYQQKSSQAPKLLFHYYDKDFNNEADTPDNFQSRRPNTSFCFLDIRSPGLGDTAMYLCATSTDLQGYSGANVLTFGAGSRLTVL.

This rearrangement joins TRBV12-3 or TRBV12-4 to TRBJ1-2; 8 positions match TRBD1. The ends lost 6 bases at V and 6 bases at J; junction bases unmatched: 6. This CDR3 comprises 13 residues. The CDR3: CASSDRQGHGYTF. CDR3 coding DNA: TGTGCCAGCAGCGACCGACAGGGGCATGGCTACACCTTC.

The J gene is TRBJ2-4, the V gene TRBV3-1 (or the pseudogene TRBV3-2), with TRBD2 identical over 8 bases. The germline V gene has CDR1 LGHDT and CDR2 YNNKEL (reference sequence). CDR3 length equals 15 residues. V was pared by 5 bases and J by 7 bases, with 10 bases of the junction left unmatched. The CDR3 is CASSEQRGTANIQYF. Written as DNA, the CDR3 is TGTGCCAGCAGCGAGCAGCGGGGGACTGCTAACATTCAGTACTTC.

This chain connects TRBV30 to TRBJ2-5, with a tentative D call TRBD2 (5 bases). Between the trimmed V and J ends, which lost 0 bases and 3 bases, there was a span of 5 bases. There are 12 residues in the CDR3. Germline lookup yields CDR1 GTSNPN and CDR2 SVGIG (reference sequence). The CDR3 DNA follows: TGTGCCTGGAGTGTCGGGGAAGAGACCCAGTACTTC. It translates to CAWSVGEETQYF.

This rearrangement joins TRBV5-8 to TRBJ1-2; D is uncertain. Between the trimmed V and J ends, which lost 4 bases and 4 bases, there was a span of 14 bases. CDR3 length: 14 amino acids. Germline V gives CDR1 SGHTS, CDR2 YDEGEE. The CDR3 region has the DNA TGTGCCAGCAGCCGTAGAGGCTCTGGCTATGGCTACACCTTC. It codes for CASSRRGSGYGYTF.

CDR3 loop: CASSTSTGTNEKLFF. The CDR3 nucleotides read TGTGCCAGCAGTACGTCAACGGGGACTAATGAAAAACTGTTTTTT. V and J are TRBV6-5 and TRBJ1-4; D is unclear. The CDR3 extends over 15 amino acids. Germline V lookup: CDR1 MNHEY, CDR2 SVGAGI. V was shortened by 5 bases and J by 2 bases, with 12 bases between the two germline ends.

This sequence joins TRBV27 and TRBJ1-2; 7 nucleotides line up with TRBD1. This CDR3 spans 17 amino acids. V trimming: 2 bases; J trimming: 1 base; junction bases outside the gene matches: 10. Germline lookup yields CDR1 MNHEY and CDR2 SMNVEV (reference sequence). CDR3 in amino acids: CASSLRSGTAHNYGYTF. The CDR3 DNA reads as TGTGCCAGCAGTTTAAGATCCGGGACAGCTCATAACTATGGCTACACCTTC.

The chain employs TRBV7-9 and TRBJ1-2, with 7 positions matching TRBD1. The V segment lost 3 bases and the J segment 14 bases; nucleotides outside the gene matches: 6. The V gene's germline CDR1 is SEHNR and CDR2 FQNEAQ (reference sequence). The CDR3 runs to 11 residues. CDR3 region: CASSFDRAGTF. DNA for the CDR3: TGTGCCAGCAGCTTTGACAGGGCGGGGACCTTC.

V usage is TRBV12-3 or TRBV12-4 and J usage is TRBJ1-2, with D possibly being TRBD1 (5 bases). The germline V and J ends were trimmed by 8 bases and 5 bases, with 12 bases remaining between them. CDR3 length equals 12 residues. This chain's CDR3 is CASVRVAYGYTF. CDR3 nucleotide sequence: TGTGCCAGCGTCAGGGTCGCATATGGCTACACCTTC.

V is TRBV5-4 and J is TRBJ1-6; D gene uncertain. Germline loops: CDR1 SGHNT, CDR2 YYREEE (reference sequence). The CDR3 has 14 amino acids. V was cut by 4 bases and J by 7 bases, with 12 bases left in between. The CDR3, as DNA: TGTGCCAGCAGCACCCCAGCGCAGAATTCACCCCTCCACTTT. Translating it yields CASSTPAQNSPLHF.

The chain carries TRBV24-1 and TRBJ1-5; a weak D match, TRBD1 (5 bases). CDR3 length: 13 amino acids. The germline gives CDR1 KGHDR, CDR2 SFDVKD. Between the trimmed V and J ends, which lost 7 bases and 3 bases, there was a span of 9 bases. The CDR3, as DNA: TGTGCCACCAGCAGGGCTCACAATCAGCCCCAGCATTTT. Amino acids: CATSRAHNQPQHF.

The V and J genes are TRBV18 and TRBJ1-2; D not certain. The CDR3 is 13 residues long. The germline V and J ends were trimmed by 5 bases and 7 bases, with 14 bases remaining between them. Germline CDR1 is KGHSH and CDR2 is LQKENI. The CDR3 reads CASSKREPTGYTF. CDR3 sequence (DNA): TGTGCCAGCTCAAAACGCGAACCAACTGGCTACACCTTC.

CDR3 residues: CRGQGGTEAFF. The CDR3 nucleotides read TGCAGGGGCCAGGGTGGCACTGAAGCTTTCTTT. The rearrangement uses TRBV20-1 and TRBJ1-1; tentative D call: TRBD1 (5 bases). This CDR3 spans 11 amino acids. Germline V gene lookup returns CDR1 DFQATT and CDR2 SNEGSKA (reference sequence).